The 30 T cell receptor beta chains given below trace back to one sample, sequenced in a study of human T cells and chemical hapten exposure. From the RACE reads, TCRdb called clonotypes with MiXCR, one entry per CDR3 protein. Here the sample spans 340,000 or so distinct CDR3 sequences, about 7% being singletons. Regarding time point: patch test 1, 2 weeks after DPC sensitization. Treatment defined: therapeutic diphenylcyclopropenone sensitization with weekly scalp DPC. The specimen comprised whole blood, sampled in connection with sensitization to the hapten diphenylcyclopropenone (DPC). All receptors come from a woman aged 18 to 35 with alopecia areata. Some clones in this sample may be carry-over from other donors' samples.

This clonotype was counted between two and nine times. CDR3 sequence: CASSGRDSSYEQYF. As DNA, the CDR3 is TGTGCCAGCAGTGGCAGGGACAGCTCCTACGAGCAGTACTTC. The rearrangement links TRBV2 to TRBJ2-7; 7 nucleotides match TRBD1. Germline CDR1 is SNHLY and CDR2 is FYNNEI. Unmatched junction bases numbered 3, after V lost 4 bases and J lost 0 bases. CDR3 length equals 14 residues.

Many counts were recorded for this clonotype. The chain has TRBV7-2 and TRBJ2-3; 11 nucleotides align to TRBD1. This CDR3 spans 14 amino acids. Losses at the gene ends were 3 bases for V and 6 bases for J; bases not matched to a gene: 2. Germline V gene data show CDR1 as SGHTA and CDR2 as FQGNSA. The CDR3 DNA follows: TGTGCCAGCAGCTTGGACAGGGGGCAGGATACGCAGTATTTT. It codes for CASSLDRGQDTQYF. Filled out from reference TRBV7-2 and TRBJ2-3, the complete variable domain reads GAGVSQSPSNKVTEKGKDVELRCDPISGHTALYWYRQSLGQGLEFLIYFQGNSAPDKSGLPSDRFSAERTGGSVSTLTIQRTQQEDSAVYLCASSLDRGQDTQYFGPGTRLTVL.

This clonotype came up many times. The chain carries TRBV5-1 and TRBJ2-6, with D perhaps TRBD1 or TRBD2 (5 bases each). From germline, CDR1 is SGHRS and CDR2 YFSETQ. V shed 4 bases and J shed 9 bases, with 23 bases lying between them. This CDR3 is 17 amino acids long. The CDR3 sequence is CASSTAGASTFNNVLTF. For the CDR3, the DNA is TGCGCCAGCAGCACAGCCGGGGCTTCGACATTCAACAACGTCCTGACTTTC.

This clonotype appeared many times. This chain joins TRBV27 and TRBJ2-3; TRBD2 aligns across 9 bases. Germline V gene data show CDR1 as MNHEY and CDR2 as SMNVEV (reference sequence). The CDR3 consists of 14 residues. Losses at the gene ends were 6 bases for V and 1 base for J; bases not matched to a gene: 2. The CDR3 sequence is CASRLAGRTDTQYF. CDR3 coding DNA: TGTGCCAGCAGGCTAGCGGGGCGCACAGATACGCAGTATTTT.

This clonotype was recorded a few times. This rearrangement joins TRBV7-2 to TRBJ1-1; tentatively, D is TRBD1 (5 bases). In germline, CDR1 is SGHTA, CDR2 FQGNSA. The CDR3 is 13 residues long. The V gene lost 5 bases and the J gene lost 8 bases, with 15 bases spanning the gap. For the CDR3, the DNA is TGTGCCAGCAGCCTAGGGCCAGGGCAGGAAGCTTTCTTT. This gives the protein CASSLGPGQEAFF. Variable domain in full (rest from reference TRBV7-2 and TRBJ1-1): GAGVSQSPSNKVTEKGKDVELRCDPISGHTALYWYRQSLGQGLEFLIYFQGNSAPDKSGLPSDRFSAERTGGSVSTLTIQRTQQEDSAVYLCASSLGPGQEAFFGQGTRLTVV.

CDR3 sequence reads: CSARAQFTEQYF. The DNA of the CDR3 is TGCAGTGCTAGAGCACAGTTTACCGAGCAGTACTTC. The chain carries TRBV20-1 and TRBJ2-7; D is unclear. The CDR3 contains 12 residues. Trimming pared 1 base from V and 6 bases from J, leaving 10 bases between. CDR1 and CDR2 from the germline V gene are DFQATT and SNEGSKA (reference sequence).

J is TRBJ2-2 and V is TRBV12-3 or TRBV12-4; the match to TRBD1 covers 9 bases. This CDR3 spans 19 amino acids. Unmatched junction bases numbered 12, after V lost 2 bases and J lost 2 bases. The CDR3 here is CASSLRNRGLGLNTGELFF. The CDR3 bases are TGTGCCAGCAGTTTAAGGAACAGGGGGCTGGGTCTCAACACCGGGGAGCTGTTTTTT.

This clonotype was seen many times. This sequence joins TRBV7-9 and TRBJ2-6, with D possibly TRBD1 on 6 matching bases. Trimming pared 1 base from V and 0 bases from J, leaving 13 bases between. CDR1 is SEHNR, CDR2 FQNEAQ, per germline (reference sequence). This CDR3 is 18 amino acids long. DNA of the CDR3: TGTGCCAGCAGCTTAGGGACAGTTCGTTACTCTGGGGCCAACGTCCTGACTTTC. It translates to CASSLGTVRYSGANVLTF. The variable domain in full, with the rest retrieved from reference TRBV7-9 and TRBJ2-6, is DTGVSQNPRHKITKRGQNVTFRCDPISEHNRLYWYRQTLGQGPEFLTYFQNEAQLEKSRLLSDRFSAERPKGSFSTLEIQRTEQGDSAMYLCASSLGTVRYSGANVLTFGAGSRLTVL.

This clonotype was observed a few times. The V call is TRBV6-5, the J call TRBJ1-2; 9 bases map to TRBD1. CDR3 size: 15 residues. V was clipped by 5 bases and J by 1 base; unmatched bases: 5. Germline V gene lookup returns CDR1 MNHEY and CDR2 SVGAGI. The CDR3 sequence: CASSPGQGDNYGYTF. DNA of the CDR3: TGTGCCAGCAGTCCGGGACAGGGAGATAACTATGGCTACACCTTC.

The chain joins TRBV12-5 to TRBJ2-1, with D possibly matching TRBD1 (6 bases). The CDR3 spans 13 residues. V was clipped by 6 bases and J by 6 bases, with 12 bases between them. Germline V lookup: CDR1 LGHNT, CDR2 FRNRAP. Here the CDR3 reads CASGNTRGNEQFF. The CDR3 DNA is TGTGCTAGTGGCAATACCAGGGGCAATGAGCAGTTCTTC. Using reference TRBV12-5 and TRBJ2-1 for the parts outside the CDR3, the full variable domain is DARVTQTPRHKVTEMGQEVTMRCQPILGHNTVFWYRQTMMQGLELLAYFRNRAPLDDSGMPKDRFSAEMPDATLATLKIQPSEPRDSAVYFCASGNTRGNEQFFGPGTRLTVL.

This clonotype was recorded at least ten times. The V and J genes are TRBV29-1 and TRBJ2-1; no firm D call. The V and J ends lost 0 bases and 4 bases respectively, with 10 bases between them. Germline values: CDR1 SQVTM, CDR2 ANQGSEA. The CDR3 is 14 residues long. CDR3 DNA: TGCAGCGTTGAAGATCCTATGGGGTACAATGAGCAGTTCTTC. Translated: CSVEDPMGYNEQFF.

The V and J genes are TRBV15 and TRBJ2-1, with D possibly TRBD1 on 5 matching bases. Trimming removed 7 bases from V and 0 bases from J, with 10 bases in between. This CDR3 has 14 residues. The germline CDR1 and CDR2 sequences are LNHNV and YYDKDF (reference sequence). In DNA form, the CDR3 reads TGTGCCACCAAACAGGCGATCTCCTACAATGAGCAGTTCTTC. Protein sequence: CATKQAISYNEQFF.

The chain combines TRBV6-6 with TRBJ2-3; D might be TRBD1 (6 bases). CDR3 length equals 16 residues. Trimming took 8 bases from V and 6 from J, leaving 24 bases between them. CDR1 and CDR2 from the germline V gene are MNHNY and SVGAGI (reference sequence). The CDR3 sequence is CASSWVGASQEDTQYF. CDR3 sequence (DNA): TGTGCCAGCTCATGGGTGGGGGCCTCTCAGGAGGATACGCAGTATTTT.

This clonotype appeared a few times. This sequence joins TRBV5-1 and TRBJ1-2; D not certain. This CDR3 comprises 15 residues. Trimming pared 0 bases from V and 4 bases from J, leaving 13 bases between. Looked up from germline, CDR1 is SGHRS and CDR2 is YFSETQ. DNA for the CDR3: TGCGCCAGCAGCTTGGAAGGTCCGTCGAGCTATGGCTACACCTTC. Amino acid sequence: CASSLEGPSSYGYTF.

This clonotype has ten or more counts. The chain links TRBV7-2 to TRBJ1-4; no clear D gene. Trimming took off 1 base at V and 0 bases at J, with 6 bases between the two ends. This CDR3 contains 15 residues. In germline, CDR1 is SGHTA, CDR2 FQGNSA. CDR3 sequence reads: CASSLVVATNEKLFF. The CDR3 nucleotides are TGTGCCAGCAGCTTAGTGGTTGCAACTAATGAAAAACTGTTTTTT.

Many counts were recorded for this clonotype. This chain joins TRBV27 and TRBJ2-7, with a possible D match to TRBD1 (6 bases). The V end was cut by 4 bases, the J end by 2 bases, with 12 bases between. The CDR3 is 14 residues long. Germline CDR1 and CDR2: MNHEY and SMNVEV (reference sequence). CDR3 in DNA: TGTGCCAGCAGTTACAGGGAAAGAACCTACGAGCAGTACTTC. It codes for CASSYRERTYEQYF.

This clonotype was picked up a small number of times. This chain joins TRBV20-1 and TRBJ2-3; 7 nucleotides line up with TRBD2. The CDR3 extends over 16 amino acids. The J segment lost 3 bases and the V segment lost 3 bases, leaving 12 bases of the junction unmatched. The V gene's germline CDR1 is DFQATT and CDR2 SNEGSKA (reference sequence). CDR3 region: CSASGLVGRGTDTQYF. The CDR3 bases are TGCAGTGCTAGTGGACTAGTTGGAAGGGGTACAGATACGCAGTATTTT.

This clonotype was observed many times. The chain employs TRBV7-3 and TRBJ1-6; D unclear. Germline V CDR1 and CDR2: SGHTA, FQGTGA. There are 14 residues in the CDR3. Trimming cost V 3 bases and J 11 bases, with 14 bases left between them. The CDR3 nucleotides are TGTGCCAGCAGCTTTAGCCATCGGGAGGCACCCCTCCACTTT. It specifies CASSFSHREAPLHF.

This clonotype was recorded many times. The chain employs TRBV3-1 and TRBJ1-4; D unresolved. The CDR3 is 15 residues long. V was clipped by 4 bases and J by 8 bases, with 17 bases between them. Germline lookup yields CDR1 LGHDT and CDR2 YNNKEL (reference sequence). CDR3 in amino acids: CASSRTDLGGEKLFF. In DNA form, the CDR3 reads TGTGCCAGCAGCCGAACGGATCTCGGAGGGGAAAAACTGTTTTTT.

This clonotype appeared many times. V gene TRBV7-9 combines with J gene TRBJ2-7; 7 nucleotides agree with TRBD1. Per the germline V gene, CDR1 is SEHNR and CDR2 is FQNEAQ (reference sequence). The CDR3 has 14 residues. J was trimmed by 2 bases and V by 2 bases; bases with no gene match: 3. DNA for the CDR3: TGTGCCAGCAGCTTACGACAGGGACCCTACGAGCAGTACTTC. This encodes CASSLRQGPYEQYF.

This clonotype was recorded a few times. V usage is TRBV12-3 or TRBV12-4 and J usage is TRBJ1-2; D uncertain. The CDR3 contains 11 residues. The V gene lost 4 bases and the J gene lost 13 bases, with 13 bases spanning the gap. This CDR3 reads CASSSTPPSTF. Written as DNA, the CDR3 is TGTGCCAGCAGTTCGACCCCCCCGAGCACCTTC.

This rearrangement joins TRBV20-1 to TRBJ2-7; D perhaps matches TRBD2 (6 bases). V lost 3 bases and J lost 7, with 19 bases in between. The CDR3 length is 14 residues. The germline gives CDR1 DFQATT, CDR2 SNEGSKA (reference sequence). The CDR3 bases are TGCAGTGCTAGCTGGACTGGGGACTCTTGGGAGCAGTACTTC. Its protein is CSASWTGDSWEQYF.

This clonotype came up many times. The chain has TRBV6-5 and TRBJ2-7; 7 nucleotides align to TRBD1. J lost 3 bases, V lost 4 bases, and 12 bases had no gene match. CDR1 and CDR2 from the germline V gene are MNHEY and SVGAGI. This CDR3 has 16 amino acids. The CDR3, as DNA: TGTGCCAGCAGTTCCCGACAGGGTGACTCCTTCTACGAGCAGTACTTC. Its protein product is CASSSRQGDSFYEQYF.

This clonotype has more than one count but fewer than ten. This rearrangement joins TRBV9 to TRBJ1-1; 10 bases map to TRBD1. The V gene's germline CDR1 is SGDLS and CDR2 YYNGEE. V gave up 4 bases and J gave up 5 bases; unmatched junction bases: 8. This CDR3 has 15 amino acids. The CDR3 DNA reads TGTGCCAGCAGCTTGGGACAGGGGCCGGGTACTGAAGCTTTCTTT. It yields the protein CASSLGQGPGTEAFF.

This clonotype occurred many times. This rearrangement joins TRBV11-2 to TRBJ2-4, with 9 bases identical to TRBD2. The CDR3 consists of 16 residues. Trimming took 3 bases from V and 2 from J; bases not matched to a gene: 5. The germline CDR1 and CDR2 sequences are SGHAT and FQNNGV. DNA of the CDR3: TGTGCCAGCAGCTTTGTCCTAGCGGGGTCCAAAAACATTCAGTACTTC. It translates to CASSFVLAGSKNIQYF.

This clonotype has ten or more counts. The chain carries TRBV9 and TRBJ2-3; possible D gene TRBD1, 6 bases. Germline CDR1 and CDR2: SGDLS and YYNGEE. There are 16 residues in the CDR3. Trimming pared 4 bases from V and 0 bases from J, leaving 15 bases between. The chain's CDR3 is CASSPEGQISTDTQYF. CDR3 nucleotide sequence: TGTGCCAGCAGCCCCGAAGGACAGATAAGCACAGATACGCAGTATTTT.

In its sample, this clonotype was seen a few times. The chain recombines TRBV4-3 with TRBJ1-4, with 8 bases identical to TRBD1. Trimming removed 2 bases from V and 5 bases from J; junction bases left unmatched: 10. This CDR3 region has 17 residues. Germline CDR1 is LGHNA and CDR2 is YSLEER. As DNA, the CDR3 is TGCGCCAGCAGCCAACAATCAGGGGGCGGGAGGAATGAAAAACTGTTTTTT. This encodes CASSQQSGGGRNEKLFF.

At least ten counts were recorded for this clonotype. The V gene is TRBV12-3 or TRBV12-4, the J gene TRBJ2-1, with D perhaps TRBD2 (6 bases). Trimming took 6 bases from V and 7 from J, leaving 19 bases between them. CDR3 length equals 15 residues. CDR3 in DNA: TGTGCCAGCAGACCCGGAGGCACCGCGGGGAATGAGCAGTTCTTC. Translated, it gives CASRPGGTAGNEQFF.

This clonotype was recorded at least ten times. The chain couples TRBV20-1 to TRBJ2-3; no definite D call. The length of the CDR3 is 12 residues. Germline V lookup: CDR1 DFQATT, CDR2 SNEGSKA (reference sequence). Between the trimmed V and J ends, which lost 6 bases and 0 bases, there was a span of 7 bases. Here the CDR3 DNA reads TGCAGTGCCCCGGTTAGCACAGATACGCAGTATTTT. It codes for CSAPVSTDTQYF.

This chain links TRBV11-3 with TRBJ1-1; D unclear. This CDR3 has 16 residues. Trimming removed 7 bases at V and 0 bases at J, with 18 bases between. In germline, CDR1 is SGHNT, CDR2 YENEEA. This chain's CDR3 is CASNYGELAMNTEAFF. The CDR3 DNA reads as TGTGCCAGCAATTATGGGGAGTTGGCTATGAACACTGAAGCTTTCTTT.